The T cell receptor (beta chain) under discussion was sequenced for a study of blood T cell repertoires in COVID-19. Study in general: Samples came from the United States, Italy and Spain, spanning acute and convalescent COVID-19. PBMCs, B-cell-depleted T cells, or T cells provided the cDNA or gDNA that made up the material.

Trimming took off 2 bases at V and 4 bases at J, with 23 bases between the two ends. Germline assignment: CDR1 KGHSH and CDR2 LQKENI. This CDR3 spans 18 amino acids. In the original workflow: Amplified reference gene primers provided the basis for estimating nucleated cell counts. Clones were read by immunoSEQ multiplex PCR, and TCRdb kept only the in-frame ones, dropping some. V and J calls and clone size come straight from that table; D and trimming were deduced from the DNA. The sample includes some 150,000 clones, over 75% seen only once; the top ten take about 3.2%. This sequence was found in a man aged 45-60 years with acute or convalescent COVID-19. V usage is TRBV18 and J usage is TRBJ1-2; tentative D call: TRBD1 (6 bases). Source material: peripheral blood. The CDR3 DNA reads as TGTGCCAGCTCACCATCGGGGGGGACACAGGACTCTACCTATGGCTACACCTTC. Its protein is CASSPSGGTQDSTYGYTF.